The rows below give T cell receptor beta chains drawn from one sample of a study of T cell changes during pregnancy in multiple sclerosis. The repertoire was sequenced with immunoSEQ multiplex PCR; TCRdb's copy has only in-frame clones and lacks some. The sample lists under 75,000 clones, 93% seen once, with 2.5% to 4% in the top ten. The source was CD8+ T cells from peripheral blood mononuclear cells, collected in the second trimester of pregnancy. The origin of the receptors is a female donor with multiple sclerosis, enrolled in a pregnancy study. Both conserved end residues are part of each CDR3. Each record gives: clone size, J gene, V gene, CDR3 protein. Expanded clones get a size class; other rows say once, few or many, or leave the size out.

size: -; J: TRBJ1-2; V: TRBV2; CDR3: CASRTDRGHGYTF
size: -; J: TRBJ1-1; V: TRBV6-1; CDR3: CASSAKGAGTEAFF
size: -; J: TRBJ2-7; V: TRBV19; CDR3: CASSGHGYEQYF
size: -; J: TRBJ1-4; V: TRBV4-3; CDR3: CASSPSGRREEKLFF
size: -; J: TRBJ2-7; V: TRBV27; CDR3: CASSPGQGASYEQYF
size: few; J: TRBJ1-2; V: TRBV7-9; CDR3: CASSPSVGHPNLDGYTF
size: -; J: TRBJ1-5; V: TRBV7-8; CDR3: CASSLARGTGRSSSQHF
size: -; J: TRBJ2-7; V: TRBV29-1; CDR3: CSVGQGAEQYF
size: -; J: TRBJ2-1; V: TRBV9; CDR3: CASSGGGSYNEQFF
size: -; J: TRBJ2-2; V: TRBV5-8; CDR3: CASSLSGELFF
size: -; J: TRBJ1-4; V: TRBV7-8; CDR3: CASSEPTGITNEKLFF
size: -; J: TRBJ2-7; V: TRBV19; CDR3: CASSTSQGKEQYF
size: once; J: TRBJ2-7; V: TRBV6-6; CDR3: CASSYGERAPYEQYF
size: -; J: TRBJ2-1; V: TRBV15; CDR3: CATSRGLVDEQFF
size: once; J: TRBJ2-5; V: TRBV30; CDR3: CAWSPPGLAGVETQYF
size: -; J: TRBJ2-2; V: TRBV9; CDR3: CASSVVLAENTGELFF
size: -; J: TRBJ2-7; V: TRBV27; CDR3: CASSLGGPYEQYF
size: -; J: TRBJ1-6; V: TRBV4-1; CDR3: CASSLPRGKTPLHF
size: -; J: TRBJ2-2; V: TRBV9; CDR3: CASSPRQGRTGELFF
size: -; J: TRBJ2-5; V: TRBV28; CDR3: CASMGTSGSQQYF
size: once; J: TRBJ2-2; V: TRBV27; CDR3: CASLQTAGPTGELFF
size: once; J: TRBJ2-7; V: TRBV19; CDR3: CASSMTGTSRYEQYF
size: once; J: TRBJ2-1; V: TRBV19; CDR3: CASSSILPDEQFF
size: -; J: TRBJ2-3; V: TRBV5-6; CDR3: CASSQGLVSTDTQYF
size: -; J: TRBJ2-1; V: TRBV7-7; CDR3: CASSLGGGGYNEQFF
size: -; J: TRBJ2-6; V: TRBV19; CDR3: CASKPGSGANVLTF
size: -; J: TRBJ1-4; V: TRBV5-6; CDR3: CASSPGTGNEKLFF
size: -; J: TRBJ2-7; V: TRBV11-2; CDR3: CASSLDTAYEQYF
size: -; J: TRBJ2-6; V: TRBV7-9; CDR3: CASIDETGRSPGANVLTF
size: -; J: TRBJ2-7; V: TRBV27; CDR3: CASSSTWTGGEQYF
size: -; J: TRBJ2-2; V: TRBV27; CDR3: CASSYQGSVGELFF
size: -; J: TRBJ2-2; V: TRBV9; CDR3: CASRERDSPNTGELFF
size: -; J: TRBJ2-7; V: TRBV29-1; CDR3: CSALAGGYEQYF
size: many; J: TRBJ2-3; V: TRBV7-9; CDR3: CASSPASGGGRDTQYF
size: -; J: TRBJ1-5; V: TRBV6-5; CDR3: CASSGTPDSNQPQHF
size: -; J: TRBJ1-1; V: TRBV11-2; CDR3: CASSSEGQGWTTEAFF
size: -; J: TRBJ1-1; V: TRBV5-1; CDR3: CASSLDASWRGTRAAAFF
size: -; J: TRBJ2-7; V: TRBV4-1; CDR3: CASSQTGTYEQYF
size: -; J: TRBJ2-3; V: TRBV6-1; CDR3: CASSESGTGGKRDTQYF
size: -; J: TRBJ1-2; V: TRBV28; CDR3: CASSGTGGAYGYTF
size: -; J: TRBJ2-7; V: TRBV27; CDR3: CASSETPGQGTGEQYF
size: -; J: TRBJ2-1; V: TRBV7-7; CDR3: CASSKTERVLYNEQFF
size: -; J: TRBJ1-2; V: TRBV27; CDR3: CASSLNSGGHGYTF
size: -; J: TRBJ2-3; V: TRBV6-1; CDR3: CASSGDHRLAGSTDTQYF